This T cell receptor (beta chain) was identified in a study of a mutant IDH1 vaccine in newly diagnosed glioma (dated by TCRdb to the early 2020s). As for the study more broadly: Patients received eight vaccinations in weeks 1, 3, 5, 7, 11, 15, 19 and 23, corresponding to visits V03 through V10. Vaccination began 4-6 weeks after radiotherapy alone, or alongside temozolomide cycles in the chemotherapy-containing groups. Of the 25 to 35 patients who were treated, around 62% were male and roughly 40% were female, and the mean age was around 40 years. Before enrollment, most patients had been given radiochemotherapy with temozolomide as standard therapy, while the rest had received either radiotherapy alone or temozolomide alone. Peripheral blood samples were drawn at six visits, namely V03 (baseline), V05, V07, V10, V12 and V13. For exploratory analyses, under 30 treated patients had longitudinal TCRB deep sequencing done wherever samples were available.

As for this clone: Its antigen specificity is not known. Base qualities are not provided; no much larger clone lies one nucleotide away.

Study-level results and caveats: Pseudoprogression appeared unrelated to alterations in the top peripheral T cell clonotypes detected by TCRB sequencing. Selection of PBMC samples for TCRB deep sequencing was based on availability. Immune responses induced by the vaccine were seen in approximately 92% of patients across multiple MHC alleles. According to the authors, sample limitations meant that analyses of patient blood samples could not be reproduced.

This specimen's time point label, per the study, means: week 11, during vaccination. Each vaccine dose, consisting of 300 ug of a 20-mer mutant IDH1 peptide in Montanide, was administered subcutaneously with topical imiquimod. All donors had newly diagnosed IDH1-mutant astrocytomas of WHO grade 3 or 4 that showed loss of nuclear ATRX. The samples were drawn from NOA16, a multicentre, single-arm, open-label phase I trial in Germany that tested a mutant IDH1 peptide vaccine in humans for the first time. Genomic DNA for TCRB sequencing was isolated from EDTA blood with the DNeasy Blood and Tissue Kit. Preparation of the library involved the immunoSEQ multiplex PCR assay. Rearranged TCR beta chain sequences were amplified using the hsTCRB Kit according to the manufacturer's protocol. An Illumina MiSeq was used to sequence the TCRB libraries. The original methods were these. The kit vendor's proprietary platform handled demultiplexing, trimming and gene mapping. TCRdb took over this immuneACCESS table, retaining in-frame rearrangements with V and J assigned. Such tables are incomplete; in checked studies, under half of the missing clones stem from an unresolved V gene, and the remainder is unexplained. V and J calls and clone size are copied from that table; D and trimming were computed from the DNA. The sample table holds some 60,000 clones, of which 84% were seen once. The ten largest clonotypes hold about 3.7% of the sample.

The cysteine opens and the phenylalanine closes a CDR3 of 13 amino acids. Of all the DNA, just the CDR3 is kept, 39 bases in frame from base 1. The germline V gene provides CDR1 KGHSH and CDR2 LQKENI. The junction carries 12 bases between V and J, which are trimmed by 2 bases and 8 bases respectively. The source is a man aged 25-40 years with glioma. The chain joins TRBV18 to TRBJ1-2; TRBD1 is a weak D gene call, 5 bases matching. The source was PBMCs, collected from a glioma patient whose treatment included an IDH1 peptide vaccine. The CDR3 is CASSPEGDEGYTF. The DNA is TGTGCCAGCTCACCAGAAGGGGACGAAGGCTACACCTTC.